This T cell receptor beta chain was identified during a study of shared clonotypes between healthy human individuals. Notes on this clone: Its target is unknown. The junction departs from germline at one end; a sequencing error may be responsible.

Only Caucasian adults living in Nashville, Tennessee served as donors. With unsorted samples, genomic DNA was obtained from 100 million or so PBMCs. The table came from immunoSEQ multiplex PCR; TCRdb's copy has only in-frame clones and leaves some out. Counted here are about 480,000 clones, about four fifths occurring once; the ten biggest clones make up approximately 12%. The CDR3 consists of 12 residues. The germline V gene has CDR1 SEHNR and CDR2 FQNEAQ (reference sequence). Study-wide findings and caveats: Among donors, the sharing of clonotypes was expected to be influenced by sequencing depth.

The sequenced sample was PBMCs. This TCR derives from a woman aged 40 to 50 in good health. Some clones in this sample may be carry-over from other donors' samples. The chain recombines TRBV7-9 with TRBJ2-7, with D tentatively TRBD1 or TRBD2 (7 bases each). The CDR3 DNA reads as TGTGCCAGCAGCTTCCCCGGGGGGACAGAAAACTTC. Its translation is CASSFPGGTENF.